The clone carrying this T cell receptor beta chain showed up just a few times. The antigen is undetermined. The table came from immunoSEQ multiplex PCR; TCRdb's copy has only in-frame clones and leaves some out. The sample shows 150,000 to 200,000 clones, about 92% of them seen only once. The record originates from a study of T cell responses to AZD1222 COVID-19 vaccine. Study findings and constraints: Recipients of two AZD1222 doses showed rising Spike-specific TCR breadth and depth. Donors were mostly white British, more females; clonal diversity possibly underestimated.

It was second doses at about 4 or about 12 weeks that were pooled. The TCR originated in an adult who received the AZD1222 COVID-19 vaccine. The starting material was peripheral blood, obtained 28 days after the second AZD1222 dose.

CDR3 residues: CASSPGHGNSGNTIYF. The DNA of the CDR3 is TGCGCCAGCAGCCCAGGACACGGGAACTCTGGAAACACCATATATTTT. The chain recombines TRBV4-1 with TRBJ1-3; weak D call: TRBD1 (5 bases). The CDR3 length is 16 residues. Germline CDR1 reads MGHRA; CDR2 reads YSYEKL. Trimming removed 4 bases at V and 0 bases at J, with 13 bases between.